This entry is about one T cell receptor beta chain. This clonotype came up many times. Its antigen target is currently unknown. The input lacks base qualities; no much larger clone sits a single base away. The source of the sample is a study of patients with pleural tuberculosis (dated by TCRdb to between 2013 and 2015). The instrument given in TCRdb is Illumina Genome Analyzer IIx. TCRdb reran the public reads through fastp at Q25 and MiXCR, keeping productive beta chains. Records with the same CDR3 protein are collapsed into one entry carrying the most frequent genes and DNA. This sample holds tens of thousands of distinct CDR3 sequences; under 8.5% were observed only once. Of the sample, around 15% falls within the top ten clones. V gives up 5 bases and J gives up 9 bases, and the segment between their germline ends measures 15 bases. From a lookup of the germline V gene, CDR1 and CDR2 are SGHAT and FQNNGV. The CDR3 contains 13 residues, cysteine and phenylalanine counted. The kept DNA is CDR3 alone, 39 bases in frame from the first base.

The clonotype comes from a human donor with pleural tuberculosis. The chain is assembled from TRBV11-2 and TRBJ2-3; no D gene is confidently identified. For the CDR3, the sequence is CASSPLLRYTQYF. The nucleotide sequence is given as TGTGCCAGCAGCCCACTCCTCAGATACACGCAGTATTTT.